Below, 20 T cell receptor beta chains from the same sample are listed, as sequenced in a study of blood T cell repertoires in COVID-19 (TCRdb year 2020). Libraries were prepared through the immunoSEQ multiplex PCR assay. This immuneACCESS table, as held by TCRdb, lists in-frame sequences with V and J called but not all clones. Of the missing ones, under half trace to an unresolved V gene in checked studies; the others have no known cause. The sample table holds almost 200,000 clones, of which just under 85% were seen once. The ten largest clones add up to 0.9% to 0.95% of the sample. Material for sequencing was peripheral blood. Receptors originate from a man in his sixties with COVID-19, enrolled during active disease.

DNA of the CDR3: TGTGCCAGCAGTCCTCCAGGGGGCACAGCTTTCTTT. Translated, it gives CASSPPGGTAFF. V usage is TRBV27 and J usage is TRBJ1-1, with TRBD1 matching over 8 bases. Germline V gives CDR1 MNHEY, CDR2 SMNVEV (reference sequence). Trimming removed 5 bases from V and 10 bases from J; junction bases left unmatched: 6. This CDR3 spans 12 amino acids.

The DNA of the CDR3 is TGTGCCAGCAGCCGGGAGGGGAGGGCAACAGATACGCAGTATTTT. Its translation is CASSREGRATDTQYF. The chain recombines TRBV11-3 with TRBJ2-3; 8 bases match TRBD2. Germline V gene lookup returns CDR1 SGHNT and CDR2 YENEEA. The length of the CDR3 is 15 residues. J was trimmed by 3 bases and V by 5 bases; bases with no gene match: 7.

This sequence joins TRBV15 and TRBJ2-5; TRBD1 is a possible D gene (6 bases). Germline V gives CDR1 LNHNV, CDR2 YYDKDF (reference sequence). CDR3 size: 17 residues. The V end lost 1 base, the J end lost 7 bases, and 22 bases lay between the germline ends. Here the CDR3 DNA reads TGTGCCACCAGCAGAGGGCAGGCCAGGGGAGTCGGTTGGACCCAGTACTTC. Protein sequence: CATSRGQARGVGWTQYF.

CDR3 nucleotides: TGTGCCAGCAGTTATCCGCGGGGGGTCTCAGATACGCAGTATTTT. Translation: CASSYPRGVSDTQYF. The rearrangement joins TRBV6-2 or TRBV6-3 to TRBJ2-3, with 8 bases lining up with TRBD2. V gave up 3 bases and J gave up 4 bases; unmatched junction bases: 6. The CDR3 loop spans 15 amino acids. The germline CDR1 and CDR2 sequences are MNHEY and SVGEGT.

The V call is TRBV11-3, the J call TRBJ2-2, with D possibly TRBD1 on 6 matching bases. CDR3 length equals 14 residues. Germline V lookup: CDR1 SGHNT, CDR2 YENEEA. Trimming took 2 bases from V and 6 from J, leaving 10 bases between them. The DNA for the CDR3 is TGTGCCAGCAGCTTAAACAGGGCGGCCGGGGAGCTGTTTTTT. Translated, it gives CASSLNRAAGELFF.

This chain links TRBV6-4 with TRBJ1-3; the match to TRBD1 covers 7 bases. The V and J ends lost 5 bases and 6 bases, in that order; junction bases with no gene match: 4. Germline loops: CDR1 MRHNA, CDR2 SNTAGT. CDR3 length equals 13 residues. The CDR3 loop reads CASSRQGPNTIYF. Written as DNA, the CDR3 is TGTGCCAGCAGTCGACAGGGACCAAACACCATATATTTT.

The rearrangement uses TRBV5-4 and TRBJ2-7; possible D gene TRBD2, 6 bases. Germline V gene lookup returns CDR1 SGHNT and CDR2 YYREEE (reference sequence). The CDR3 loop spans 15 amino acids. Trimming took off 4 bases at V and 2 bases at J, with 16 bases between the two ends. CDR3 sequence reads: CASSKTSSSTYEQYF. CDR3 coding DNA: TGTGCCAGCAGCAAAACTAGCAGTAGTACCTACGAGCAGTACTTC.

The genes are TRBV28 and TRBJ2-2; 8 positions match TRBD1. The CDR3 is 15 residues long. Losses at the gene ends were 5 bases for V and 5 bases for J; bases not matched to a gene: 7. Germline V CDR1 and CDR2: MDHEN, SYDVKM. The CDR3 sequence is CASSPGQGRTGELFF. Here the CDR3 DNA reads TGTGCCAGCAGTCCAGGACAGGGCCGGACCGGGGAGCTGTTTTTT.

The rearrangement links TRBV5-5 to TRBJ2-5; TRBD2 matches at 9 bases. Germline CDR1 is SGHKS and CDR2 is YYEKEE (reference sequence). The CDR3 length is 20 residues. Trimming cost V 1 base and J 2 bases; bases outside gene matches: 18. The CDR3 here is CASSLLPGSSGSKVQETQYF. In DNA form, the CDR3 reads TGTGCCAGCAGCTTGTTACCGGGGAGTAGCGGGAGTAAGGTACAAGAGACCCAGTACTTC.

The chain links TRBV6-2 or TRBV6-3 to TRBJ2-2, with TRBD1 matching 10 bases. Germline trimming cut 5 bases from V and 7 bases from J; bases unmatched to any gene: 4. The germline gives CDR1 MNHEY, CDR2 SVGEGT. The CDR3 contains 14 residues. The CDR3 spells CASSGTGVSGELFF. DNA of the CDR3: TGTGCCAGCAGTGGGACAGGGGTTAGCGGGGAGCTGTTTTTT.

The rearrangement links TRBV19 to TRBJ1-2; tentative D call: TRBD1 (6 bases). V lost 4 bases, J lost 2 bases, and 11 bases lay in between. CDR1 is LNHDA and CDR2 is SQIVND in the germline V gene (reference sequence). This CDR3 comprises 14 residues. The CDR3 region is CASSSPTGNYGYTF. DNA of the CDR3: TGTGCCAGTAGTAGCCCGACAGGAAACTATGGCTACACCTTC.

The chain uses TRBV28 and TRBJ1-2, with a tentative D call TRBD1 (6 bases). Trimming removed 6 bases from V and 8 bases from J, with 19 bases in between. The CDR3 spans 14 residues. The V gene's germline CDR1 is MDHEN and CDR2 SYDVKM. In nucleotides, the CDR3 is TGTGCCAGCAGACTAACCGCCACAGGGCTCGGCTACACCTTC. Translating it yields CASRLTATGLGYTF.

The J gene is TRBJ2-7, the V gene TRBV11-3; 11 bases are a match to TRBD2. Trimming removed 3 bases from V and 5 bases from J; junction bases left unmatched: 3. Germline CDR1 is SGHNT and CDR2 is YENEEA. The CDR3 has 14 residues. The CDR3 loop reads CASSLDSGRDEQYF. Here the CDR3 DNA reads TGTGCCAGCAGCTTGGATAGCGGGAGGGACGAGCAGTACTTC.

This sequence joins TRBV14 and TRBJ2-5, with 9 nucleotides matching TRBD2. The CDR3 consists of 15 residues. After removal of 3 bases from V and 2 bases from J, the junction contained 4 bases not matched to a gene. CDR1 is SGHDN and CDR2 is FVKESK in the germline V gene. The CDR3 loop is CASSHEAGGQETQYF. The CDR3 bases are TGTGCCAGCAGCCATGAAGCGGGAGGTCAAGAGACCCAGTACTTC.

This clone has just a few counts. The chain links TRBV11-2 to TRBJ2-3; possible D gene TRBD1, 5 bases. Trimming stripped 5 bases from V and 1 base from J, with 16 bases between. CDR1 and CDR2 from the germline V gene are SGHAT and FQNNGV. The CDR3 is 16 amino acids. Here the CDR3 DNA reads TGTGCCAGCAGCCGACGAACAGGAGTTCGCACAGATACGCAGTATTTT. Translated: CASSRRTGVRTDTQYF.

V and J are TRBV30 and TRBJ1-3; no firm D call. The V gene lost 5 bases and the J gene lost 0 bases, with 8 bases spanning the gap. This CDR3 contains 13 residues. The germline V gene encodes CDR1 GTSNPN and CDR2 SVGIG (reference sequence). CDR3 nucleotides: TGTGCCTGGTCTCGTTACTCTGGAAACACCATATATTTT. Translation gives CAWSRYSGNTIYF. Drawing the rest from reference TRBV30 and TRBJ1-3, the complete variable domain is SQTIHQWPATLVQPVGSPLSLECTVEGTSNPNLYWYRQAAGRGLQLLFYSVGIGQISSEVPQNLSASRPQDRQFILSSKKLLLSDSGFYLCAWSRYSGNTIYFGEGSWLTVV.

The J gene is TRBJ1-3, the V gene TRBV11-2; D gene ambiguous. The germline gives CDR1 SGHAT, CDR2 FQNNGV. The CDR3 consists of 13 residues. The V and J ends lost 5 bases and 1 base respectively, with 6 bases between them. The CDR3 DNA is TGTGCCAGCAGCGAACGGTCTGGAAACACCATATATTTT. Residues: CASSERSGNTIYF.

This clone has more than one count but fewer than ten. J is TRBJ1-4 and V is TRBV12-3 or TRBV12-4, with a possible D match to TRBD1 (5 bases). The germline V and J ends were trimmed by 3 bases and 8 bases, with 10 bases remaining between them. This CDR3 comprises 13 residues. This CDR3 reads CASSFVAGEKLFF. In DNA, the CDR3 is TGTGCCAGCAGTTTTGTCGCAGGGGAAAAACTGTTTTTT.

V is TRBV10-3 and J is TRBJ2-5; 7 bases line up with TRBD2. The CDR3 is 12 amino acids. Germline CDR1 ENHRY, CDR2 SYGVKD. Unmatched junction bases numbered 5, after V lost 10 bases and J lost 3 bases. This CDR3 reads CATGRREETQYF. The CDR3 coding sequence is TGTGCCACCGGGAGGAGGGAAGAGACCCAGTACTTC.

The rearrangement links TRBV2 to TRBJ1-6, with 7 positions matching TRBD1. V gave up 6 bases and J gave up 2 bases; unmatched junction bases: 4. Germline V gene data show CDR1 as SNHLY and CDR2 as FYNNEI. The CDR3 contains 15 residues. CDR3 amino acids: CASRNRGTYNSPLHF. CDR3 bases: TGTGCCAGCAGAAACAGGGGAACCTATAATTCACCCCTCCACTTT. Using reference TRBV2 and TRBJ1-6 for the parts outside the CDR3, the full variable domain is EPEVTQTPSHQVTQMGQEVILRCVPISNHLYFYWYRQILGQKVEFLVSFYNNEISEKSEIFDDQFSVERPDGSNFTLKIRSTKLEDSAMYFCASRNRGTYNSPLHFGNGTRLTVT.